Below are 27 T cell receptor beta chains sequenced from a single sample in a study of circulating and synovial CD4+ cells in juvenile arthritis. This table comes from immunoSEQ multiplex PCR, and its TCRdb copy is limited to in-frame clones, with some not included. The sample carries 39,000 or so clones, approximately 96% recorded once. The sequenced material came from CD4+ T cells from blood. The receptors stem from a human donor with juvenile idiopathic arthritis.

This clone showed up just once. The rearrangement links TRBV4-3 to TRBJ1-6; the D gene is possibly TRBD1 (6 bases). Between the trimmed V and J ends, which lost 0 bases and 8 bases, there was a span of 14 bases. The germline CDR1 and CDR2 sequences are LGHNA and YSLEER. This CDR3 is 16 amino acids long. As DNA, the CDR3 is TGCGCCAGCAGCCAAGATTTAGCAGGGGTAGATTCACCCCTCCACTTT. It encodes CASSQDLAGVDSPLHF.

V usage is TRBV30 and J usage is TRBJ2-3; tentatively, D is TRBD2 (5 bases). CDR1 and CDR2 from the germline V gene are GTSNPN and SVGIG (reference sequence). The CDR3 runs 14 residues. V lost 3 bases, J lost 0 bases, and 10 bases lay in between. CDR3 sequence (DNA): TGTGCCTGGAGGGGAGTCTTTAGCACAGATACGCAGTATTTT. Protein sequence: CAWRGVFSTDTQYF.

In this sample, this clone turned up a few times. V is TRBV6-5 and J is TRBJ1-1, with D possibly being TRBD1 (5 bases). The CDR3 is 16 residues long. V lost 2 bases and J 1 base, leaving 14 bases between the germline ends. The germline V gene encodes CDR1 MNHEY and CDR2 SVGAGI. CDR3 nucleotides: TGTGCCAGCAGTTACCTCGAATCACAGGCGAACACTGAAGCTTTCTTT. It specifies CASSYLESQANTEAFF.

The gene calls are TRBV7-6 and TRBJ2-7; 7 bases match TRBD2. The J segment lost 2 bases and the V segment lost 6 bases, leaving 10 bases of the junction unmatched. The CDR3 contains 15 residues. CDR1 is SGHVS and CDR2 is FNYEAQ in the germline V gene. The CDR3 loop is CASSPGGTTAYEQYF. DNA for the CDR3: TGTGCCAGCAGTCCCGGCGGGACTACAGCCTACGAGCAGTACTTC.

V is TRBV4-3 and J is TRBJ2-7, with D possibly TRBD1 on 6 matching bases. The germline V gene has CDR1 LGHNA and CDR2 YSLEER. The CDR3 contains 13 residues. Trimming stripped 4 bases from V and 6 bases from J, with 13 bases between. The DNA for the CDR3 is TGCGCCAGCAGCCGATCAACAGGGAGCGAGCAGTACTTC. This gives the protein CASSRSTGSEQYF.

The CDR3 nucleotides read TGTGCCAGCAGTGACTCCCCGGGACAGGGGGCCTATGGCTACACCTTC. Translation: CASSDSPGQGAYGYTF. The J gene is TRBJ1-2, the V gene TRBV25-1; 12 nucleotides agree with TRBD1. Germline V gene sequence: CDR1 MGHDK, CDR2 SYGVNS. The CDR3 runs to 16 residues. Unmatched junction bases numbered 6, after V lost 3 bases and J lost 4 bases.

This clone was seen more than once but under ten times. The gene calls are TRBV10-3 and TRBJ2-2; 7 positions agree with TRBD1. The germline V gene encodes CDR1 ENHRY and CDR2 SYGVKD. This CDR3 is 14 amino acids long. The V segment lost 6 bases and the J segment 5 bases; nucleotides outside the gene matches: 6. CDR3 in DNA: TGTGCCATCAGGGGACAGCTGGTAACCGGGGAGCTGTTTTTT. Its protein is CAIRGQLVTGELFF.

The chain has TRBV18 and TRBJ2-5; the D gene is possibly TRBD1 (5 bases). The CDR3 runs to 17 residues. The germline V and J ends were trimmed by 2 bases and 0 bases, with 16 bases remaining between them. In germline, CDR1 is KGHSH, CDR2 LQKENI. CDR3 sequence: CASSPFQGAPYQETQYF. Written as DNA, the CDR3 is TGTGCCAGCTCACCATTCCAAGGGGCTCCGTACCAAGAGACCCAGTACTTC.

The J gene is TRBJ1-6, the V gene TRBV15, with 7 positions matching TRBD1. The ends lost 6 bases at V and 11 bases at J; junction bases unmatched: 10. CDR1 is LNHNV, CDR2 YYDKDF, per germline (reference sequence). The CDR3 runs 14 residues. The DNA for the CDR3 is TGTGCCACCAGTATTCGACAGGGCATGGCACCCCTCCACTTT. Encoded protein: CATSIRQGMAPLHF.

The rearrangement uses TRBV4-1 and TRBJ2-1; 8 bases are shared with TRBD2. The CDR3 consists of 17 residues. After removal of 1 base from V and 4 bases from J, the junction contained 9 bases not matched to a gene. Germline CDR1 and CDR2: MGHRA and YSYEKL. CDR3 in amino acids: CASSQAFRGGAYNEQFF. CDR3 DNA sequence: TGCGCCAGCAGCCAAGCGTTTCGGGGGGGGGCGTACAATGAGCAGTTCTTC.

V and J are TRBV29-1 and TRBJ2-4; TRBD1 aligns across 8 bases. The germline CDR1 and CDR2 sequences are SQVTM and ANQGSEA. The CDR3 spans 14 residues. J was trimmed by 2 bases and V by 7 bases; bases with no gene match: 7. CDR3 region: CSATGGMTKNIQYF. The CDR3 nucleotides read TGCAGCGCCACAGGGGGAATGACCAAAAACATTCAGTACTTC.

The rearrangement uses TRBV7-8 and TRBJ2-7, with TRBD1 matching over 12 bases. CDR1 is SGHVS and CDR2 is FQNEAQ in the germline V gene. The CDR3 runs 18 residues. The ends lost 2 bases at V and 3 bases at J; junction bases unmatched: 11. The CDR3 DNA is TGTGCCAGCAGCTTATCTGGAACCGGGACAGGGGGCTTCTACGAGCAGTACTTC. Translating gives CASSLSGTGTGGFYEQYF.

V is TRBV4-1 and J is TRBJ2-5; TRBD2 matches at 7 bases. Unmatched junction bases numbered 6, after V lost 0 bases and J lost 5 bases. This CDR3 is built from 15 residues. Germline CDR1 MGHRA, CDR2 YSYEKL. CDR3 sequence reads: CASSQDRQGGETQYF. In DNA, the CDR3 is TGCGCCAGCAGCCAAGATCGGCAGGGAGGGGAGACCCAGTACTTC.

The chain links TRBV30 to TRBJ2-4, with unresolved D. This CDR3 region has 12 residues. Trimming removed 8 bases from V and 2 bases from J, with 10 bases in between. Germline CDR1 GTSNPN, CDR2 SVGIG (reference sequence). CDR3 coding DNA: TGTGCCCCTACCTTTACCAAAAACATTCAGTACTTC. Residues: CAPTFTKNIQYF.

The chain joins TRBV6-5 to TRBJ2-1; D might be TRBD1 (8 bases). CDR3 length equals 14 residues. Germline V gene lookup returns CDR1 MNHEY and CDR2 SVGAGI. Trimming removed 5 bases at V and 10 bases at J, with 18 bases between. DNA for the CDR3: TGTGCCAGCAGTAGGACAGGGAGGGTAGGGGAGCAGTTCTTC. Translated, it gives CASSRTGRVGEQFF.

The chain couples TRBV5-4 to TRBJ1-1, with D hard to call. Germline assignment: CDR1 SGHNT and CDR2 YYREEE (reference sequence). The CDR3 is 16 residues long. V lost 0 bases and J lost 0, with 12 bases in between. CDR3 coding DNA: TGTGCCAGCAGCTTGGACGCGCCGGGGATGAACACTGAAGCTTTCTTT. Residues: CASSLDAPGMNTEAFF.

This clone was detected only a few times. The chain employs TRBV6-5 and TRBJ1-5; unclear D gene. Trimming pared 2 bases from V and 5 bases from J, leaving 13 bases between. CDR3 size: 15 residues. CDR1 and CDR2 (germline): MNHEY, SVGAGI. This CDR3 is CASSYTSGTDQPQHF. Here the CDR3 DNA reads TGTGCCAGCAGTTACACATCAGGAACTGATCAGCCCCAGCATTTT.

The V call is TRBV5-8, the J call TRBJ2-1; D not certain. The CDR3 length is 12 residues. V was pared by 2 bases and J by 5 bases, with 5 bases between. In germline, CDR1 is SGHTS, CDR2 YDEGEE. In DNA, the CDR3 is TGTGCCAGCAGCTTAATAAACAATGAGCAGTTCTTC. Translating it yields CASSLINNEQFF. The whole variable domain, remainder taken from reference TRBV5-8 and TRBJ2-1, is EAGVTQSPTHLIKTRGQQATLRCSPISGHTSVYWYQQALGLGLQFLLWYDEGEERNRGNFPPRFSGRQFPNYSSELNVNALELEDSALYLCASSLINNEQFFGPGTRLTVL.

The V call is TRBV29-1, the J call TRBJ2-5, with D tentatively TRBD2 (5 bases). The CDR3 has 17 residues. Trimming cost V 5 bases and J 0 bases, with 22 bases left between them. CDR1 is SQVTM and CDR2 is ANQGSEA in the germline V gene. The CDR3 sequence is CSVRGVYIQTNQETQYF. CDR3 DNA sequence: TGCAGCGTTCGGGGAGTCTACATCCAAACAAACCAAGAGACCCAGTACTTC.

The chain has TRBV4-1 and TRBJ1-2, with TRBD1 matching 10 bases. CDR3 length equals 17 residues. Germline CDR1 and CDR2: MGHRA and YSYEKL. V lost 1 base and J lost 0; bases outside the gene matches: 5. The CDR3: CASSQVIGTGANYGYTF. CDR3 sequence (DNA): TGCGCCAGCAGCCAAGTTATAGGGACAGGGGCTAACTATGGCTACACCTTC.

The CDR3 is CASSVEGQGNSPLHF. The CDR3, as DNA: TGTGCCAGCAGCGTAGAGGGACAGGGTAATTCACCCCTCCACTTT. V is TRBV9 and J is TRBJ1-6; the match to TRBD1 covers 9 bases. The V gene end was trimmed by 0 bases and the J gene end by 6 bases; junction bases not matched to a gene: 1. The CDR3 sequence is 15 residues long. CDR1 SGDLS and CDR2 YYNGEE come from the germline V gene. The complete variable domain, with remaining parts taken from reference TRBV9 and TRBJ1-6, reads DSGVTQTPKHLITATGQRVTLRCSPRSGDLSVYWYQQSLDQGLQFLIQYYNGEERAKGNILERFSAQQFPDLHSELNLSSLELGDSALYFCASSVEGQGNSPLHFGNGTRLTVT.

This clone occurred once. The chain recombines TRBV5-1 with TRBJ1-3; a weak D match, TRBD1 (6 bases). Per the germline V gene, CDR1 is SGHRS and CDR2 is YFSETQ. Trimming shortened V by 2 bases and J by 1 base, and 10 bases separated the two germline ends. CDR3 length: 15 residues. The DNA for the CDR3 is TGCGCCAGCAGCTTTCTGGGGGCGTCTGGAAACACCATATATTTT. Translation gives CASSFLGASGNTIYF.

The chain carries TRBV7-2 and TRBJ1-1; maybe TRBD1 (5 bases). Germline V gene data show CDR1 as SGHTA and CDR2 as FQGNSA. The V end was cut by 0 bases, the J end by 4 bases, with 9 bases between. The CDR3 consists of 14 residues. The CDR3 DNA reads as TGTGCCAGCAGCTTAGCAGGGGATGGCACTGAAGCTTTCTTT. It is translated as CASSLAGDGTEAFF.

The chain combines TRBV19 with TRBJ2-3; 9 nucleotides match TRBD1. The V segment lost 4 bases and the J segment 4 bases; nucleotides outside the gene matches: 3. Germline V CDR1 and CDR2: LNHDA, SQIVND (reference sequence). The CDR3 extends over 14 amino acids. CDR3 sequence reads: CASSKGQGADTQYF. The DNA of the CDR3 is TGTGCCAGTAGTAAGGGACAGGGCGCAGATACGCAGTATTTT.

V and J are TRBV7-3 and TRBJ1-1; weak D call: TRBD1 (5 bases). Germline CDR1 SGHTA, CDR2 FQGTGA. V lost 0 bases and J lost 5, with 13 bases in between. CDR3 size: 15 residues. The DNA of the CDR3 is TGTGCCAGCAGCTTAACCCGGGACTTGGGGACTGAAGCTTTCTTT. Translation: CASSLTRDLGTEAFF.

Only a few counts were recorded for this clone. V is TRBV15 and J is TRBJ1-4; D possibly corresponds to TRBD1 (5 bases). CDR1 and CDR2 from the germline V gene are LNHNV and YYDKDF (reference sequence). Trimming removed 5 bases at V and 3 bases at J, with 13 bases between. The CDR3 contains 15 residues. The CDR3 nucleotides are TGTGCCACCAGCCCCCGGGCCAGGGCTAATGAAAAACTGTTTTTT. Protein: CATSPRARANEKLFF. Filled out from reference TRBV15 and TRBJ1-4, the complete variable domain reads DAMVIQNPRYQVTQFGKPVTLSCSQTLNHNVMYWYQQKSSQAPKLLFHYYDKDFNNEADTPDNFQSRRPNTSFCFLDIRSPGLGDTAMYLCATSPRARANEKLFFGSGTQLSVL.

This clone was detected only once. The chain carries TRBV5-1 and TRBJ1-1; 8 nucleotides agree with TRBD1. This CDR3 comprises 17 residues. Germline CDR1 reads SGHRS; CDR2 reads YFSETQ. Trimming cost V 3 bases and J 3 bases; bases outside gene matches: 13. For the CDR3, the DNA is TGCGCCAGCAGCTACCGACTCGGGACAGGTATCGACACTGAAGCTTTCTTT. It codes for CASSYRLGTGIDTEAFF.